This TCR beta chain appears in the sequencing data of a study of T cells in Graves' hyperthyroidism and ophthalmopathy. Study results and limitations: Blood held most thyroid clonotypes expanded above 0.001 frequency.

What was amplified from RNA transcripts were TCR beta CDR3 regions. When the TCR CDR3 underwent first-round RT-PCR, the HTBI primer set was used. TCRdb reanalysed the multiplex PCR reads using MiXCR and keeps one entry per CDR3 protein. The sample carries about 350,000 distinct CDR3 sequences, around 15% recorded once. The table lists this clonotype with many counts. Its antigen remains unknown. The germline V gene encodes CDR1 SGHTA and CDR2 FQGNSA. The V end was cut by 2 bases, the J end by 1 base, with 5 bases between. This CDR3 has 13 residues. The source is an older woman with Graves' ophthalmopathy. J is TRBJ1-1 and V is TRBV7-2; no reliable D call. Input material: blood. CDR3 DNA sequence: TGTGCCAGCAGCTTAAAACAGAACACTGAAGCTTTCTTT. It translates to CASSLKQNTEAFF.